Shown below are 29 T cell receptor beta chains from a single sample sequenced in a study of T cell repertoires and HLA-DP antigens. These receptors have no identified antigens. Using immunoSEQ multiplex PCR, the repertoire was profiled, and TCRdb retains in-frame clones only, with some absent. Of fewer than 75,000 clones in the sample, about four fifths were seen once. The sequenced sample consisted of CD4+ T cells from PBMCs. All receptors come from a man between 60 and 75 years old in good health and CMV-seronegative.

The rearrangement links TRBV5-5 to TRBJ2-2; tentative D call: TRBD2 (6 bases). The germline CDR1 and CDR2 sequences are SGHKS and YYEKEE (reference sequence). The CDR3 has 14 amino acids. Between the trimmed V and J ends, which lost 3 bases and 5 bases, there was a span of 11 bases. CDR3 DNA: TGTGCCAGCAGCTGGGCGGAGGGTACCGGGGAGCTGTTTTTT. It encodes CASSWAEGTGELFF.

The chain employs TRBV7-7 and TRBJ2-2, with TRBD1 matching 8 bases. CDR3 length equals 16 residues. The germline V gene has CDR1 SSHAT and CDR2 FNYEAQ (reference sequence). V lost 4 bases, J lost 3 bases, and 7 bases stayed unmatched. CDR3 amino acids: CASSSRTGSDTGELFF. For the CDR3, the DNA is TGTGCCAGCAGCTCGAGGACAGGGTCGGACACCGGGGAGCTGTTTTTT. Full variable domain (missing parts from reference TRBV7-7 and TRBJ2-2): GAGVSQSPRYKVTKRGQDVTLRCDPISSHATLYWYQQALGQGPEFLTYFNYEAQPDKSGLPSDRFSAERPEGSISTLTIQRTEQRDSAMYRCASSSRTGSDTGELFFGEGSRLTVL.

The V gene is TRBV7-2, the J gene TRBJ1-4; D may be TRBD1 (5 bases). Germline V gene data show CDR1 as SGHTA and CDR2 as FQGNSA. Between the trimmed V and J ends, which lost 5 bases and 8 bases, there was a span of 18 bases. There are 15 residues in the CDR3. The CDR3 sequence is CASSTDSTTGEKLFF. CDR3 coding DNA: TGTGCCAGCAGCACTGACAGTACTACGGGGGAAAAACTGTTTTTT.

Here the CDR3 DNA reads TGTGCCTGCGGGGGACCAGAGAACACCGGGGAGCTGTTTTTT. This translates into CACGGPENTGELFF. The J gene is TRBJ2-2, the V gene TRBV30; tentative D call: TRBD2 (6 bases). The CDR3 totals 14 residues. Germline lookup yields CDR1 GTSNPN and CDR2 SVGIG (reference sequence). Trimming stripped 6 bases from V and 1 base from J, with 12 bases between.

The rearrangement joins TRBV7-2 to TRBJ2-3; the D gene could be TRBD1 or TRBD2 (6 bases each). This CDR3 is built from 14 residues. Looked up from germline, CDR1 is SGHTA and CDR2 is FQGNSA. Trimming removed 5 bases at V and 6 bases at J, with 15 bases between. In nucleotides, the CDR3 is TGTGCCAGCAGCCCACGGACGGGGGCGGATACGCAGTATTTT. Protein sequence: CASSPRTGADTQYF.

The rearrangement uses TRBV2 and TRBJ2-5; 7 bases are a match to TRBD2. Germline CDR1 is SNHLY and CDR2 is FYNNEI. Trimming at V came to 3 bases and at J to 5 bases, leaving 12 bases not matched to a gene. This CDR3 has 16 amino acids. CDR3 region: CASSEGPGGNWETQYF. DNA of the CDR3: TGTGCCAGCAGTGAGGGTCCCGGGGGGAACTGGGAGACCCAGTACTTC.

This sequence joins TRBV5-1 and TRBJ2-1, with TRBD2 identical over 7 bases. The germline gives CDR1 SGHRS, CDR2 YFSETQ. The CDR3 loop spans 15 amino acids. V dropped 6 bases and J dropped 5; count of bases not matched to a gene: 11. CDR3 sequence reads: CASTSWASGNNEQFF. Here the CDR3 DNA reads TGCGCCAGCACCTCTTGGGCTAGCGGAAACAATGAGCAGTTCTTC.

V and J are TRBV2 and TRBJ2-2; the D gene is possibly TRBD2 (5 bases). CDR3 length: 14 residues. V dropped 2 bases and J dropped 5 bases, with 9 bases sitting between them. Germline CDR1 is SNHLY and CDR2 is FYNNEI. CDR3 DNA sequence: TGTGCCAGCAGTGAAACTAGTTGGACCGGGGAGCTGTTTTTT. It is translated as CASSETSWTGELFF.

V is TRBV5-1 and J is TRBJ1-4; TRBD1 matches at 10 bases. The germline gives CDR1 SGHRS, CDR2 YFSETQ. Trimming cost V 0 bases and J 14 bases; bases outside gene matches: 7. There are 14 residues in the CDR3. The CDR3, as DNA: TGCGCCAGCAGCTTGGGGACGGGACAGGGGCCTCTGTTTTTT. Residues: CASSLGTGQGPLFF.

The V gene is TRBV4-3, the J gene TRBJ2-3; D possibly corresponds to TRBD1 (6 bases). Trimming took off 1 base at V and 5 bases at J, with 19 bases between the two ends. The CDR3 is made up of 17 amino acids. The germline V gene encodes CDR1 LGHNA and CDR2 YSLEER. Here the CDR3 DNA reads TGCGCCAGCAGCCAAGGCTCTGGGTTAACAGGGCGAGATACGCAGTATTTT. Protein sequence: CASSQGSGLTGRDTQYF.

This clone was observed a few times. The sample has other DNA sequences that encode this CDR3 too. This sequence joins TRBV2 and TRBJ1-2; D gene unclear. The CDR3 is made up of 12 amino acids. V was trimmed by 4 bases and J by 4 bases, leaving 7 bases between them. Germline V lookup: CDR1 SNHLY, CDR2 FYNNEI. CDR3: CASSGSSYGYTF. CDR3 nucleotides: TGTGCCAGCAGTGGGAGCTCCTATGGCTACACCTTC.

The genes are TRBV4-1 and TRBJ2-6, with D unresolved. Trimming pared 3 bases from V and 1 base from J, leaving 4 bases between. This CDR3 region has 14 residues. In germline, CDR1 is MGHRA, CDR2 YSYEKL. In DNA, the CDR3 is TGCGCCAGCAGCCAGGAATCTGGGGCCAACGTCCTGACTTTC. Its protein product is CASSQESGANVLTF.

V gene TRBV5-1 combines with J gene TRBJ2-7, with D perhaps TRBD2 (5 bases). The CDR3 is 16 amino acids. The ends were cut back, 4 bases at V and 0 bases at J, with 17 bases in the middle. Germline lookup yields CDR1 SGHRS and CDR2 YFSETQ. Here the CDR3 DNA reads TGCGCCAGCAGCACCTTATCGGGGTCCCCCTCCTACGAGCAGTACTTC. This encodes CASSTLSGSPSYEQYF.

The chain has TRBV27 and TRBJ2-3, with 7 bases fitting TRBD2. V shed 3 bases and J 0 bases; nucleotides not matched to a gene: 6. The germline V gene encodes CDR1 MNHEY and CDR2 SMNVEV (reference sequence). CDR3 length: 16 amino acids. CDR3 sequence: CASSLGAGSSTDTQYF. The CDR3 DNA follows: TGTGCCAGCAGTTTGGGAGCGGGAAGTAGCACAGATACGCAGTATTTT.

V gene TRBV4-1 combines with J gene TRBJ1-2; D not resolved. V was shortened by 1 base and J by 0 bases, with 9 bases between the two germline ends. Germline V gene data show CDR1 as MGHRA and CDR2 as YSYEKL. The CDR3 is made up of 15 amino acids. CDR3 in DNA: TGCGCCAGCAGCCAAGTAATACCTGCTAACTATGGCTACACCTTC. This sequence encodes CASSQVIPANYGYTF.

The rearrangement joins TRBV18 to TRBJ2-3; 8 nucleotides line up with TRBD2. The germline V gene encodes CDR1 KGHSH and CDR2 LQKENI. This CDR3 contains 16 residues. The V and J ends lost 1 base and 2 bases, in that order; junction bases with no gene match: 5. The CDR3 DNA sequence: TGTGCCAGCTCACCACGGACGGGGGGGATCACAGATACGCAGTATTTT. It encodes CASSPRTGGITDTQYF. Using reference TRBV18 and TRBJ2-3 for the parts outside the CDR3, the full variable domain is NAGVMQNPRHLVRRRGQEARLRCSPMKGHSHVYWYRQLPEEGLKFMVYLQKENIIDESGMPKERFSAEFPKEGPSILRIQQVVRGDSAAYFCASSPRTGGITDTQYFGPGTRLTVL.

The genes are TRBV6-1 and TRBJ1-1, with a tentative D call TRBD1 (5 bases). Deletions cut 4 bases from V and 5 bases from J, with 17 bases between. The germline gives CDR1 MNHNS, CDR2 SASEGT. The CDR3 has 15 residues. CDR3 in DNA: TGTGCCAGCAGTGTATATGGGGCGCCGGGAACTGAAGCTTTCTTT. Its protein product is CASSVYGAPGTEAFF.

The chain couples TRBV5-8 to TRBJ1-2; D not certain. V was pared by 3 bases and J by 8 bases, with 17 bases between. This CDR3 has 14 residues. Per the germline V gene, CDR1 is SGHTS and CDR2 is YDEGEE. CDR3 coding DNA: TGTGCCAGCAGCTCGGAGGCATGGCAGTACGGCTACACCTTC. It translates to CASSSEAWQYGYTF.

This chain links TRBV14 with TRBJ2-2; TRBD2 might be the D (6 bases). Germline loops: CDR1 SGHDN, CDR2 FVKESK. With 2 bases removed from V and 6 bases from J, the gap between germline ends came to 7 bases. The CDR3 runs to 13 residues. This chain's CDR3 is CASSQSGAGELFF. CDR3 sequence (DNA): TGTGCCAGCAGCCAATCGGGGGCCGGGGAGCTGTTTTTT.

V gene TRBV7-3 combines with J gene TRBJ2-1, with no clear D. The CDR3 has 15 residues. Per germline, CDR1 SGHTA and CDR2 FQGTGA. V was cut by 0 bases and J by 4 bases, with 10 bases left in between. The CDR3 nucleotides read TGTGCCAGCAGCTTAACGGGGATATCTTACAATGAGCAGTTCTTC. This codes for CASSLTGISYNEQFF.

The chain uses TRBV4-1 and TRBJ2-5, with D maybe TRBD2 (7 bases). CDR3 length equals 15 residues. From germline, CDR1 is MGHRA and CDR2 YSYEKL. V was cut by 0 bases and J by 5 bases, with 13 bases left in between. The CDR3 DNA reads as TGCGCCAGCAGCCAAGATTTAGGGGGGGGTGAGACCCAGTACTTC. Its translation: CASSQDLGGGETQYF.

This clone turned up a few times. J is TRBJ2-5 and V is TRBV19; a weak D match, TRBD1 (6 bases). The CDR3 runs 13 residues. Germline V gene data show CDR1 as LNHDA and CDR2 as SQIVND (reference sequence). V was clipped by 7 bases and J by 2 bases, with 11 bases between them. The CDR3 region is CASKMRGQETQYF. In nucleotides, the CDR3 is TGTGCCAGTAAGATGAGGGGGCAAGAGACCCAGTACTTC.

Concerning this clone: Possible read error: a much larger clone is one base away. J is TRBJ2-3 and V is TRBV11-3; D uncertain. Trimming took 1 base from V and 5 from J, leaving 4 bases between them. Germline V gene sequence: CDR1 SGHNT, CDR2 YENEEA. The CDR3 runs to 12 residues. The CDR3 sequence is CASSLGGDTQYF. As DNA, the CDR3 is TGTGCCAGCAGCTTAGGGGGAGATACGCAGTATTTT.

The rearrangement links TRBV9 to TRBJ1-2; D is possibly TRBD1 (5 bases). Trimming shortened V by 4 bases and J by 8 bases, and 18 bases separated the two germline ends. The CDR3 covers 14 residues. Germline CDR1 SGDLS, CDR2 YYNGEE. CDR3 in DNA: TGTGCCAGCAGCCCGATTGGGGCAGGGTCCGGCTACACCTTC. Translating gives CASSPIGAGSGYTF.

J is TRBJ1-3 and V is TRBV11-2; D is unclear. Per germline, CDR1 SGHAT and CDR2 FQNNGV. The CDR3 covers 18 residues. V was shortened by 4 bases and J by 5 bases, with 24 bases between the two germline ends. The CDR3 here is CASSSPPSSKTQRNTIYF. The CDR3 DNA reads TGTGCCAGCAGCTCCCCACCTTCTTCTAAGACGCAAAGAAACACCATATATTTT.

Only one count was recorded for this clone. This CDR3 is CASSSGTGNTGELFF. DNA for the CDR3: TGTGCCAGCAGTTCCGGGACAGGGAACACCGGGGAGCTGTTTTTT. V and J are TRBV6-6 and TRBJ2-2, with 8 nucleotides matching TRBD1. CDR3 length equals 15 residues. Unmatched junction bases numbered 2, after V lost 4 bases and J lost 1 base. Germline values: CDR1 MNHNY, CDR2 SVGAGI (reference sequence).

The CDR3 is CASRRLAGGGDTQYF. CDR3 nucleotide sequence: TGTGCCAGCAGGCGACTAGCGGGAGGGGGAGATACGCAGTATTTT. The V call is TRBV2, the J call TRBJ2-3; 14 nucleotides line up with TRBD2. This CDR3 has 15 amino acids. Germline V gene lookup returns CDR1 SNHLY and CDR2 FYNNEI. The V segment lost 6 bases and the J segment 5 bases; nucleotides outside the gene matches: 4.

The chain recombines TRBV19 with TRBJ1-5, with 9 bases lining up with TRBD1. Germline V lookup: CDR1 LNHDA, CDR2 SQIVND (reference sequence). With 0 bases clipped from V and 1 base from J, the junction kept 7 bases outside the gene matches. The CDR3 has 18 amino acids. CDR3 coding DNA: TGTGCCAGTAGTATAGACCCGGACAGGGGTGCAAGCAATCAGCCCCAGCATTTT. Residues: CASSIDPDRGASNQPQHF.

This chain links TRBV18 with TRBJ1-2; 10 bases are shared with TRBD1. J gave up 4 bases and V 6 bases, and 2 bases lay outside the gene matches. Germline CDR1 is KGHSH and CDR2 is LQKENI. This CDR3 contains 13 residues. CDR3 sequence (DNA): TGTGCCAGCTCGCGGGACAGGGGCTATGGCTACACCTTC. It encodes CASSRDRGYGYTF.